This TCR beta chain was profiled in a study of shared clonotypes between healthy human individuals. The CDR3 is 13 amino acids. Per the germline V gene, CDR1 is SGHAT and CDR2 is FQNNGV. V shed 4 bases and J shed 8 bases, with 14 bases lying between them. Findings and caveats of the study: A handful of donors held about 5% of naive CD4 clonotypes in common.

Points on this clone: Antigen unknown.

Some clones are missing from TCRdb's copy, which holds only in-frame ones; the method was immunoSEQ multiplex PCR. In the table there are about 2.3 million clones, around 90% of which are singletons. This receptor was taken from a man aged 18 to 30 in good health. Some clones in this sample may be carry-over from other donors' samples. The sequenced sample consisted of naive CD4+ T cells from PBMCs. Sample subset: CD45RA+ positively selected. This chain links TRBV11-2 with TRBJ1-2; D is unclear. CDR3 sequence reads: CASSSSLPRGYTF. DNA of the CDR3: TGTGCCAGCAGCTCCAGCCTCCCACGGGGCTACACCTTC.